The source of this T cell receptor (beta chain) is a study of blood T cell repertoires in COVID-19. Some clones are missing from TCRdb's copy, which holds only in-frame ones; the method was immunoSEQ multiplex PCR. The table includes roughly 300,000 clones, approximately 91% detected once. The origin of this receptor is a woman between 25 and 40 years old with COVID-19, enrolled during active disease. The sequenced material came from peripheral blood.

CDR3 DNA: TGTGCCAGCAGTTTACAGGGGGCCCCCTACGAGCAGTACTTC. This translates into CASSLQGAPYEQYF. The chain has TRBV28 and TRBJ2-7; TRBD1 matches at 8 bases. In germline, CDR1 is MDHEN, CDR2 SYDVKM. CDR3 length equals 14 residues. Trimming at V came to 2 bases and at J to 2 bases, leaving 2 bases not matched to a gene.